The 14 T cell receptor beta chains reported below all come from one sample, sequenced in a study of T cells in Graves' hyperthyroidism and ophthalmopathy. Amplification yielded TCR beta CDR3 regions, with RNA transcripts as the source. In the first-round RT-PCR of the TCR CDR3, the HTBI primer set was used. TCRdb reprocessed the multiplex PCR reads with MiXCR, giving one entry per CDR3 protein. Of roughly 570,000 distinct CDR3 sequences in the sample, around 42% are singletons; the top ten hold about 8.3%. Sequencing was carried out using peripheral blood or thyroid tissue (not recorded which). The receptors come from a woman younger than 35 with Graves' hyperthyroidism.

This clonotype was seen repeatedly, ten times or more. The CDR3 coding sequence is TGCGCCAGCAGCTTGCGGGGGATGGATTCACCCCTCCACTTT. Translated: CASSLRGMDSPLHF. V usage is TRBV5-1 and J usage is TRBJ1-6, with D possibly TRBD1 on 5 matching bases. The CDR3 spans 14 residues. Per the germline V gene, CDR1 is SGHRS and CDR2 is YFSETQ. The V end was cut by 1 base, the J end by 8 bases, with 10 bases between.

This clonotype was seen repeatedly, ten times or more. The chain recombines TRBV25-1 with TRBJ2-2; 7 nucleotides agree with TRBD2. V gave up 6 bases and J gave up 6 bases; unmatched junction bases: 7. This CDR3 region has 14 residues. Germline CDR1 reads MGHDK; CDR2 reads SYGVNS. The CDR3 coding sequence is TGTGCCAGCAGCGAGGGGAGGGTGTCCGGGGAGCTGTTTTTT. This codes for CASSEGRVSGELFF.

A word on this clonotype: At one of its ends the junction is not consistent with the germline gene, which may arise from a read error. The chain employs TRBV6-5 and TRBJ2-5, with D hard to call. Germline values: CDR1 MNHEY, CDR2 SVGAGI. The CDR3 loop spans 12 amino acids. The DNA of the CDR3 is TGTGCCAGCAGCCCCTACTTAGAGACTCAGTACTTC. Its translation: CASSPYLETQYF.

This clonotype occurred a few times. The rearrangement joins TRBV12-3 or TRBV12-4 to TRBJ2-7, with D perhaps given as TRBD1 or TRBD2 (5 bases each). The J call may be faulty, since TRBJ2-1 better matches the DNA end. CDR3 size: 14 residues. CDR3 in DNA: TGTGCCAGCTGCCCGGCAGGGAGAGGCAATGAGCAGTTCTTC. Protein: CASCPAGRGNEQFF.

This clonotype came up many times. The chain couples TRBV5-1 to TRBJ1-5, with D perhaps TRBD1 (5 bases). V dropped 2 bases and J dropped 6 bases, with 12 bases sitting between them. CDR1 and CDR2 from the germline V gene are SGHRS and YFSETQ. This CDR3 spans 14 amino acids. The CDR3 bases are TGCGCCAGCAGCTTCTCGGGGGAGGGTCAGCCCCAGCATTTT. This translates into CASSFSGEGQPQHF.

The rearrangement links TRBV19 to TRBJ2-1; TRBD1 might be the D (5 bases). CDR1 LNHDA and CDR2 SQIVND come from the germline V gene (reference sequence). The ends were cut back, 2 bases at V and 8 bases at J, with 13 bases in the middle. The CDR3 is 14 residues long. The CDR3 region has the DNA TGTGCCAGTAGTATACCTCAGGGTAGGGATGAGCAGTTCTTC. This gives the protein CASSIPQGRDEQFF.

The CDR3 sequence: CSARTSGSNYEQFF. The CDR3 nucleotides read TGCAGTGCTAGAACTAGCGGGAGTAACTATGAGCAGTTCTTC. The chain has TRBV20-1 and TRBJ2-1; 11 nucleotides match TRBD2. The CDR3 loop spans 14 amino acids. Trimming at V came to 2 bases and at J to 8 bases, leaving 5 bases not matched to a gene. Looked up from germline, CDR1 is DFQATT and CDR2 is SNEGSKA (reference sequence).

This clonotype has a handful of counts. Just one base apart from a much larger clone, this may be a read error. This sequence joins TRBV12-3 or TRBV12-4 and TRBJ2-2; the match to TRBD2 covers 12 bases. The CDR3 length is 15 residues. The CDR3 reads CASSPSSGRGGELLF. CDR3 in DNA: TGTGCCAGCAGTCCATCTAGCGGGAGGGGCGGGGAGCTGCTTTTT.

The rearrangement uses TRBV20-1 and TRBJ1-5, with a tentative D call TRBD1 (6 bases). The CDR3 contains 12 residues. CDR1 DFQATT and CDR2 SNEGSKA come from the germline V gene (reference sequence). The V and J ends lost 6 bases and 12 bases respectively, with 18 bases between them. Here the CDR3 reads CSAASKGEIQHF. The CDR3 DNA is TGCAGTGCGGCCTCGAAGGGGGAGATCCAGCATTTT.

This clonotype was found many times. The chain combines TRBV20-1 with TRBJ1-4; D not certain. The germline gives CDR1 DFQATT, CDR2 SNEGSKA (reference sequence). Trimming removed 3 bases at V and 7 bases at J, with 12 bases between. The CDR3 is 13 amino acids. The CDR3 loop reads CSASKAWGEKLFF. The CDR3 DNA reads as TGCAGTGCTAGTAAGGCTTGGGGTGAAAAACTGTTTTTT.

As to this clonotype: A read error may explain this, as a much larger clone is one base away. The genes are TRBV2 and TRBJ2-5; 7 positions match TRBD1. The germline V gene has CDR1 SNHLY and CDR2 FYNNEI. This CDR3 contains 13 residues. The CDR3 DNA follows: TGTGCCAGCAGTGAACAGGGGGAAGAGACCCAGCACTTC. Translating it yields CASSEQGEETQHF.

This chain links TRBV2 with TRBJ1-3; D uncertain. The CDR3 covers 16 residues. The germline gives CDR1 SNHLY, CDR2 FYNNEI. V shed 5 bases and J shed 8 bases, with 22 bases lying between them. The CDR3, as DNA: TGTGCCAGCAGTACGGATCTACTAAGCTATGGCTACACCATATATTTT. This codes for CASSTDLLSYGYTIYF.

As regards this clonotype: A read error may be the cause here, since a much bigger clone is one base away. The final CDR3 position lacks the conserved phenylalanine or tryptophan, pointing to a likely read error. V usage is TRBV7-2 and J usage is TRBJ2-2, with 10 bases matching TRBD1. The germline V gene has CDR1 SGHTA and CDR2 FQGNSA. This CDR3 is built from 15 residues. V shed 7 bases and J 1 base; nucleotides not matched to a gene: 3. CDR3 nucleotide sequence: TGTGCCAGCATCCGGACAGGGGGGAACACCGGGGAGCTGTTTTCT. Protein sequence: CASIRTGGNTGELFS.

This clonotype appeared many times. V is TRBV10-3 and J is TRBJ2-7; TRBD1 agrees at 8 bases. V was clipped by 6 bases and J by 3 bases; unmatched bases: 7. The germline V gene has CDR1 ENHRY and CDR2 SYGVKD. This CDR3 is built from 14 residues. Here the CDR3 reads CAIRGDRTLYEQYF. CDR3 sequence (DNA): TGTGCCATCAGAGGGGACAGGACCCTCTACGAGCAGTACTTC.